The 29 T cell receptor beta chains in this list originate from one sample, sequenced in a study of blood T cell repertoires in COVID-19 (TCRdb year 2020). Libraries were built with the immunoSEQ multiplex PCR assay. TCRdb mirrors the immuneACCESS table, restricted to in-frame sequences. Some clones are absent from its copies; in checked studies, under half trace to an unresolved V gene, and the reason for the others is unknown. The sample contains 370,000 or so clones, about 87% of them found a single time. Approximately 1.3% of the sample rests with the top ten. Sequenced sample: PBMCs or T cells enriched from blood (not recorded which). These receptors were collected from a man under 40 who had recovered from COVID-19.

V is TRBV6-1 and J is TRBJ2-5; 7 bases are shared with TRBD2. V gave up 0 bases and J gave up 7 bases; unmatched junction bases: 5. The germline V gene encodes CDR1 MNHNS and CDR2 SASEGT. This CDR3 region has 14 residues. The CDR3 nucleotides read TGTGCCAGCAGTGAAGCGGGAGGGTGGGGGACCCAGTACTTC. Translating gives CASSEAGGWGTQYF.

The CDR3 DNA sequence: TGTGCCAGCGCCCGGACAGGTAGGAGCTTCTCTGGGGCCAACGTCCTGACTTTC. Translation: CASARTGRSFSGANVLTF. V is TRBV9 and J is TRBJ2-6; 7 nucleotides agree with TRBD1. V was pared by 7 bases and J by 0 bases, with 13 bases of the junction left unmatched. The CDR3 covers 18 residues. Germline values: CDR1 SGDLS, CDR2 YYNGEE. Together with reference TRBV9 and TRBJ2-6, the CDR3 gives the full variable domain: DSGVTQTPKHLITATGQRVTLRCSPRSGDLSVYWYQQSLDQGLQFLIQYYNGEERAKGNILERFSAQQFPDLHSELNLSSLELGDSALYFCASARTGRSFSGANVLTFGAGSRLTVL.

Here the CDR3 reads CASALGGAGNQPQHF. The CDR3 bases are TGTGCCAGTGCTCTAGGAGGCGCAGGCAATCAGCCCCAGCATTTT. The chain couples TRBV19 to TRBJ1-5; D remains ambiguous. The CDR3 sequence is 15 residues long. Germline V gene data show CDR1 as LNHDA and CDR2 as SQIVND (reference sequence). V was cut by 8 bases and J by 2 bases, with 16 bases left in between.

This clone was picked up one time. This chain links TRBV19 with TRBJ2-1, with 12 bases matching TRBD2. The CDR3 spans 16 residues. Germline lookup yields CDR1 LNHDA and CDR2 SQIVND (reference sequence). The V and J ends lost 4 bases and 1 base, in that order; junction bases with no gene match: 2. The CDR3: CASSTSGGVSYNEQFF. CDR3 coding DNA: TGTGCCAGTAGTACTAGCGGGGGGGTTTCCTACAATGAGCAGTTCTTC.

The V and J genes are TRBV7-8 and TRBJ1-3, with 10 bases that match TRBD1. The CDR3 spans 16 residues. With 5 bases clipped from V and 3 bases from J, the junction kept 7 bases outside the gene matches. The V gene's germline CDR1 is SGHVS and CDR2 FQNEAQ. In nucleotides, the CDR3 is TGTGCCAGCAGCCTCTCAGACAGGGGGCTTGGAAACACCATATATTTT. Protein sequence: CASSLSDRGLGNTIYF.

V and J are TRBV7-9 and TRBJ2-2, with D perhaps matching TRBD2 (5 bases). CDR1 is SEHNR and CDR2 is FQNEAQ in the germline V gene (reference sequence). The CDR3 has 16 residues. V shed 2 bases and J shed 7 bases, with 17 bases lying between them. The CDR3 region has the DNA TGTGCCAGCAGCTTATCGGGAAGGGCCACCTACGGGGAGCTGTTTTTT. Protein sequence: CASSLSGRATYGELFF. The full variable domain, its missing parts supplied by reference TRBV7-9 and TRBJ2-2, is DTGVSQNPRHKITKRGQNVTFRCDPISEHNRLYWYRQTLGQGPEFLTYFQNEAQLEKSRLLSDRFSAERPKGSFSTLEIQRTEQGDSAMYLCASSLSGRATYGELFFGEGSRLTVL.

This chain connects TRBV19 to TRBJ2-5, with TRBD2 matching over 7 bases. After removal of 5 bases from V and 2 bases from J, the junction contained 8 bases not matched to a gene. Germline values: CDR1 LNHDA, CDR2 SQIVND (reference sequence). This CDR3 has 15 residues. CDR3 nucleotide sequence: TGTGCCAGTAGTCATGGCGGGGGAGGACAAGAGACCCAGTACTTC. This sequence encodes CASSHGGGGQETQYF.

The rearrangement uses TRBV19 and TRBJ2-1; D might be TRBD2 (6 bases). Germline lookup yields CDR1 LNHDA and CDR2 SQIVND (reference sequence). This CDR3 spans 16 amino acids. V gave up 1 base and J gave up 9 bases, with 19 bases separating them. This CDR3 reads CASSIGRRAGNLEQFF. The CDR3 bases are TGTGCCAGTAGTATAGGGCGCAGGGCGGGGAATCTTGAGCAGTTCTTC. The full variable domain, completed using reference TRBV19 and TRBJ2-1, is DGGITQSPKYLFRKEGQNVTLSCEQNLNHDAMYWYRQDPGQGLRLIYYSQIVNDFQKGDIAEGYSVSREKKESFPLTVTSAQKNPTAFYLCASSIGRRAGNLEQFFGPGTRLTVL.

J is TRBJ1-6 and V is TRBV28; 11 bases match TRBD1. V shed 4 bases, J shed 8 bases, and the junction held 4 bases outside the gene matches. This CDR3 spans 15 amino acids. The germline gives CDR1 MDHEN, CDR2 SYDVKM. CDR3 amino acids: CASSSGQGVYSPLHF. In DNA, the CDR3 is TGTGCCAGCAGTTCGGGACAGGGGGTTTATTCACCCCTCCACTTT.

The rearrangement links TRBV13 to TRBJ2-3; TRBD2 might be the D (6 bases). Trimming took off 5 bases at V and 9 bases at J, with 18 bases between the two ends. The CDR3 loop spans 14 amino acids. Germline V CDR1 and CDR2: PRHDT, FYEKMQ (reference sequence). CDR3 protein: CASSAPLRRETQYF. The CDR3 nucleotides are TGTGCCAGCAGCGCCCCCCTTAGGAGGGAAACGCAGTATTTT.

V usage is TRBV7-2 and J usage is TRBJ1-3; 8 nucleotides align to TRBD1. V gave up 2 bases and J gave up 4 bases; unmatched junction bases: 4. This CDR3 comprises 15 residues. Per germline, CDR1 SGHTA and CDR2 FQGNSA. The CDR3 coding sequence is TGTGCCAGCAGCTTATACAGGGGGTACGGAAACACCATATATTTT. This codes for CASSLYRGYGNTIYF. The whole variable domain, filled in from reference TRBV7-2 and TRBJ1-3, reads GAGVSQSPSNKVTEKGKDVELRCDPISGHTALYWYRQSLGQGLEFLIYFQGNSAPDKSGLPSDRFSAERTGGSVSTLTIQRTQQEDSAVYLCASSLYRGYGNTIYFGEGSWLTVV.

The J gene is TRBJ2-2, the V gene TRBV3-1 (or the pseudogene TRBV3-2); D ambiguous. CDR1 is LGHDT and CDR2 is YNNKEL in the germline V gene (reference sequence). Deletions cut 0 bases from V and 0 bases from J, with 11 bases between. The CDR3 length is 17 residues. The CDR3 loop is CASSQDQSSANTGELFF. The DNA for the CDR3 is TGTGCCAGCAGCCAAGATCAGTCCAGCGCGAACACCGGGGAGCTGTTTTTT.

The chain recombines TRBV5-6 with TRBJ2-1; 9 bases line up with TRBD2. The CDR3 length is 16 residues. Germline V gene data show CDR1 as SGHDT and CDR2 as YYEEEE. The V gene end was trimmed by 4 bases and the J gene end by 3 bases; junction bases not matched to a gene: 8. The CDR3 loop is CASSPLRSGGYNEQFF. Written as DNA, the CDR3 is TGTGCCAGCAGCCCATTACGTAGCGGGGGCTACAATGAGCAGTTCTTC.

Written as DNA, the CDR3 is TGTGCCTGGACGCTGGGACTAGTCACCGGGGCCAACGTCCTGACTTTC. It yields the protein CAWTLGLVTGANVLTF. This chain joins TRBV30 and TRBJ2-6, with 8 bases matching TRBD2. Trimming took 4 bases from V and 4 from J; bases not matched to a gene: 9. CDR1 GTSNPN and CDR2 SVGIG come from the germline V gene (reference sequence). The length of the CDR3 is 16 residues.

This sequence joins TRBV10-3 and TRBJ2-2; 13 bases match TRBD2. CDR3 length: 16 residues. Germline assignment: CDR1 ENHRY and CDR2 SYGVKD. With 10 bases clipped from V and 2 bases from J, the junction kept 7 bases outside the gene matches. CDR3 loop: CATVGTSGANTGELFF. CDR3 sequence (DNA): TGTGCCACCGTCGGGACTAGCGGGGCAAACACCGGGGAGCTGTTTTTT.

This chain connects TRBV6-2 or TRBV6-3 to TRBJ1-5; 7 bases match TRBD1. The CDR3 has 17 residues. Germline CDR1 MNHEY, CDR2 SVGEGT. V lost 3 bases and J lost 3; bases outside the gene matches: 11. The CDR3: CASSYEQGRLSNQPQHF. CDR3 nucleotide sequence: TGTGCCAGCAGTTATGAACAGGGGCGTCTCTCCAATCAGCCCCAGCATTTT.

This rearrangement joins TRBV4-3 to TRBJ2-2; possibly TRBD2 for D (5 bases). V gave up 0 bases and J gave up 0 bases, with 8 bases separating them. This CDR3 is 16 amino acids long. Germline V CDR1 and CDR2: LGHNA, YSLEER. The chain's CDR3 is CASSQEPGTNTGELFF. The CDR3 DNA follows: TGCGCCAGCAGCCAAGAGCCGGGGACGAACACCGGGGAGCTGTTTTTT.

V gene TRBV9 combines with J gene TRBJ2-7; 8 nucleotides align to TRBD2. The junction had 4 bases not matched to a gene; V was cut back by 0 bases and J by 2 bases. The CDR3 is 15 residues long. Germline lookup yields CDR1 SGDLS and CDR2 YYNGEE. In DNA form, the CDR3 reads TGTGCCAGCAGCGTAGAGGTAGCGGGGACCTACGAGCAGTACTTC. Translation: CASSVEVAGTYEQYF.

The chain links TRBV10-1 to TRBJ2-3; 10 nucleotides match TRBD2. The CDR3 spans 18 residues. J gave up 0 bases and V 5 bases, and 11 bases lay outside the gene matches. Germline-derived CDR1 and CDR2 are WNHNN and SYGVQD (reference sequence). CDR3 sequence (DNA): TGCGCCAGCAGTTTGGGGAGCGGGGGGGAAACCAGCACAGATACGCAGTATTTT. This gives the protein CASSLGSGGETSTDTQYF.

The genes are TRBV15 and TRBJ1-2; maybe TRBD1 (5 bases). CDR3 length equals 16 residues. Germline V CDR1 and CDR2: LNHNV, YYDKDF (reference sequence). Trimming removed 4 bases from V and 1 base from J, with 16 bases in between. The CDR3 loop reads CATSNQQEQHNYGYTF. The CDR3 DNA follows: TGTGCCACCAGCAACCAACAGGAGCAGCATAACTATGGCTACACCTTC.

This chain links TRBV6-2 or TRBV6-3 with TRBJ1-6; D is undetermined. Germline values: CDR1 MNHEY, CDR2 SVGEGT. This CDR3 has 16 residues. V lost 6 bases, J lost 6 bases, and 18 bases lay in between. CDR3 protein: CASSQEVTGFNSPLHF. The CDR3 DNA reads as TGTGCCAGCAGCCAAGAGGTGACTGGATTTAATTCACCCCTCCACTTT.

This clone was detected only a few times. The chain joins TRBV6-5 to TRBJ2-1, with D uncertain. This CDR3 is 11 amino acids long. Germline lookup yields CDR1 MNHEY and CDR2 SVGAGI. V was shortened by 3 bases and J by 7 bases, with 4 bases between the two germline ends. Here the CDR3 DNA reads TGTGCCAGCAGTTATATAAATGAGCAGTTCTTC. Its protein is CASSYINEQFF.

This chain links TRBV19 with TRBJ1-5; TRBD1 might be the D (6 bases). CDR3 size: 12 residues. Germline-derived CDR1 and CDR2 are LNHDA and SQIVND (reference sequence). The V gene lost 6 bases and the J gene lost 6 bases, with 9 bases spanning the gap. Here the CDR3 reads CASRQGFQPQHF. CDR3 nucleotide sequence: TGTGCCAGTAGACAGGGATTTCAGCCCCAGCATTTT.

The chain has TRBV7-6 and TRBJ1-1; 7 nucleotides align to TRBD1. This CDR3 is built from 17 residues. In germline, CDR1 is SGHVS, CDR2 FNYEAQ. The V gene end was trimmed by 1 base and the J gene end by 5 bases; junction bases not matched to a gene: 13. The CDR3 DNA is TGTGCCAGCAGCTTAGGACCCGGAGCAGGACAGGATACTGAAGCTTTCTTT. Translating it yields CASSLGPGAGQDTEAFF.

The chain joins TRBV12-1 to TRBJ2-7; the table's D call, TRBD1, was not checked against the DNA. TRBV12-1 represents a pseudogene. The CDR3 runs to 14 residues. In DNA, the CDR3 is TGTGCCAGCAGCTTTCCAGGGGGCTCCTACGAGCAGTACTTC. Residues: CASSFPGGSYEQYF.

The J gene is TRBJ1-1, the V gene TRBV29-1; 9 bases agree with TRBD1. The CDR3 is 14 amino acids. Unmatched junction bases numbered 9, after V lost 7 bases and J lost 3 bases. CDR1 and CDR2 from the germline V gene are SQVTM and ANQGSEA. In DNA, the CDR3 is TGCAGCGCTAGAAAGACAGGGGGGGACACTGAAGCTTTCTTT. This sequence encodes CSARKTGGDTEAFF.

The chain has TRBV30 and TRBJ1-5; 7 bases are a match to TRBD1. Per the germline V gene, CDR1 is GTSNPN and CDR2 is SVGIG (reference sequence). This CDR3 has 14 residues. Trimming cost V 2 bases and J 3 bases; bases outside gene matches: 4. The CDR3: CAWSWDSHNQPQHF. In DNA, the CDR3 is TGTGCCTGGAGTTGGGACAGCCACAATCAGCCCCAGCATTTT.

This clone was seen just once. This chain uses TRBV6-6 with TRBJ2-7; 7 bases are a match to TRBD1. Germline assignment: CDR1 MNHNY and CDR2 SVGAGI (reference sequence). The length of the CDR3 is 15 residues. The J segment lost 2 bases and the V segment lost 6 bases, leaving 10 bases of the junction unmatched. This CDR3 is CASSARPGQPYEQYF. In DNA, the CDR3 is TGTGCCAGCAGCGCACGCCCGGGACAGCCCTACGAGCAGTACTTC.

The chain has TRBV9 and TRBJ2-1, with 7 bases fitting TRBD1. After removal of 7 bases from V and 0 bases from J, the junction contained 7 bases not matched to a gene. The CDR3 consists of 15 residues. The germline V gene has CDR1 SGDLS and CDR2 YYNGEE. The CDR3, as DNA: TGTGCCAGCCAGGGGGACCCGAGCTCCTACAATGAGCAGTTCTTC. As protein: CASQGDPSSYNEQFF.